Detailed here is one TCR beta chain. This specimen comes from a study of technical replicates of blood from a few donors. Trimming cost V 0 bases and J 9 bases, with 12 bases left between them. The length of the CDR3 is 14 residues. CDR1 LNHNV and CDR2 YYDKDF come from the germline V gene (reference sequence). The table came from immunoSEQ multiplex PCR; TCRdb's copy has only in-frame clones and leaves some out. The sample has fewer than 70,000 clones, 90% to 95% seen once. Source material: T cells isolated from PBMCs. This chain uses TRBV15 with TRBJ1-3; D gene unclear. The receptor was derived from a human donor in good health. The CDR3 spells CATSRDNSRGTIYF. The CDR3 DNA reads TGTGCCACCAGCAGAGATAACTCCCGTGGCACCATATATTTT.